This T cell receptor beta chain was documented in a study of blood T cell repertoires in COVID-19. Study information: COVID-19 samples from acute and convalescent phases originated in the United States, Italy and Spain. Sources were T cells, B-cell-depleted T cells, or PBMCs; the material itself was cDNA or gDNA.

Per the study methods: For nucleated cells, counts were estimated from reference gene primer amplification. Repertoires were generated with immunoSEQ multiplex PCR, while TCRdb's copy carries only in-frame clones and drops some. The V and J calls and clone size are taken from that table; D and trimming were inferred from the DNA. The data hold 25,000 to 30,000 clones, with around 74% observed a single time. Looked up from germline, CDR1 is MNHEY and CDR2 is SMNVEV (reference sequence). J lost 4 bases, V lost 7 bases, and 19 bases had no gene match. The CDR3 is 17 residues long. This clone was found a few times.

The sample was peripheral blood. This chain connects TRBV27 to TRBJ2-7, with 7 bases identical to TRBD1. The sequence derives from a woman in her sixties or seventies with active or convalescent COVID-19. Written as DNA, the CDR3 is TGTGCCAGCACCCCTCGCATAGGGGGCGCGAAGGGATACGAGCAGTACTTC. As protein: CASTPRIGGAKGYEQYF.